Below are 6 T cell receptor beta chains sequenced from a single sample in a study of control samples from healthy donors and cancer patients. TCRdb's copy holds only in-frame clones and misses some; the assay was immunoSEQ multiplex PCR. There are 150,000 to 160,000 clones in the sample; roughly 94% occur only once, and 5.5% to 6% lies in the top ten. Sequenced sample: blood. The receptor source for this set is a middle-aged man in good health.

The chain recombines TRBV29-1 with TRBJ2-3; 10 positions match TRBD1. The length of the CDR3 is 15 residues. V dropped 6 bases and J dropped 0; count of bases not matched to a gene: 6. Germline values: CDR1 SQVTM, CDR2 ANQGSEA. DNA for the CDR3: TGCAGCGTAGTGGACAGGGGGTCTAGCACAGATACGCAGTATTTT. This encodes CSVVDRGSSTDTQYF.

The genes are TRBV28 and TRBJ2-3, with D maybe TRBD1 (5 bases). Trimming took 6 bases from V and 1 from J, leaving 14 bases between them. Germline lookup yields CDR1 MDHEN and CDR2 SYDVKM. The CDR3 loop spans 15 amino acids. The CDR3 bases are TGTGCCAGCAGCTCTCCTCGCAGGGGCACAGATACGCAGTATTTT. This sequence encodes CASSSPRRGTDTQYF.

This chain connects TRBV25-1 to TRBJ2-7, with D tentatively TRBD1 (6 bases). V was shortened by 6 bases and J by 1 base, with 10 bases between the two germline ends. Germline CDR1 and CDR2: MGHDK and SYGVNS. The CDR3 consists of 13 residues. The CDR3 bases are TGTGCCAGCAGGCAACAGGGTTCCTACGAGCAGTACTTC. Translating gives CASRQQGSYEQYF.

The CDR3 protein is CASSRTGGETQYF. DNA of the CDR3: TGTGCCAGCTCACGGACTGGGGGAGAGACCCAGTACTTC. V is TRBV18 and J is TRBJ2-5; D might be TRBD1 or TRBD2, each matching 5 bases. V lost 4 bases and J 4 bases, leaving 10 bases between the germline ends. This CDR3 is 13 amino acids long. CDR1 is KGHSH and CDR2 is LQKENI in the germline V gene.

CDR3 in DNA: TGTGCCACTTCCAGGGTGGGGGACCTATCTAACTATGGCTACACCTTC. It specifies CATSRVGDLSNYGYTF. The V call is TRBV5-4, the J call TRBJ1-2, with D possibly matching TRBD1 (5 bases). Per the germline V gene, CDR1 is SGHNT and CDR2 is YYREEE (reference sequence). Trimming shortened V by 9 bases and J by 0 bases, and 21 bases separated the two germline ends. The CDR3 is 16 amino acids.

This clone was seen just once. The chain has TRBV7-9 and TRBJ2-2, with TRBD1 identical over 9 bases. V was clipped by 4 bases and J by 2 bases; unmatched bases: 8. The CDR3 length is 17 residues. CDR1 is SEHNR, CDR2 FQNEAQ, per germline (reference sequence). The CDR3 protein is CASSSPRTGGNTGELFF. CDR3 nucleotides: TGTGCCAGCAGCTCGCCCCGTACAGGGGGCAACACCGGGGAGCTGTTTTTT.